The TCR beta chain under discussion was sequenced for a study of blood T cells in healthy people across ages. The people who gave samples were healthy Caucasians from Russia, aged roughly 6 to 90. A second about 7 to 12 cycle PCR used barcoded and J-beta primers. One entry per CDR3 protein, called by TCRdb with MiXCR from the 5' RACE reads. The sample contains roughly 730,000 distinct CDR3 sequences, 56% of which appear only once. This clonotype was observed a few times. Its cognate antigen is unknown. Study findings and constraints: With unsorted PBMCs, a conclusive comparison of naive versus antigen-experienced cells was not possible.

This TCR came from a man in his forties in good health. The sample taken for sequencing was blood.

This chain's CDR3 is CSVEDPRTGSYNEQFF. The CDR3 nucleotides are TGCAGCGTTGAAGATCCTCGGACTGGCTCCTACAATGAGCAGTTCTTC. The chain uses TRBV29-1 and TRBJ2-1, with D possibly matching TRBD2 (5 bases). Trimming left V 0 bases short and J 0 bases short, with 12 bases between. This CDR3 contains 16 residues. Germline CDR1 is SQVTM and CDR2 is ANQGSEA.